This is a list of T cell receptor beta chains from one sample in a study of identical twins. TCRdb independently ran MiXCR on the 5' RACE reads; one entry per CDR3 protein. The sample contains under 500,000 distinct CDR3 sequences, roughly an eighth of which appear only once. The same data also contributed to another study, on yellow fever vaccine responses in identical twins.

Sequencing was done on a sample of CD4+ T cells sorted from blood. The receptor source for this set is a woman between 18 and 29 years old in good health. Both conserved end residues are part of each CDR3. A D gene is named only where the DNA matches it firmly. Rows may omit the clone size; those that give it use once, few, many or a size class.

clone size	V gene	D gene	J gene	CDR3 DNA	CDR3 protein
few	TRBV20-1	-	TRBJ1-1	TGCAGTGCTGCAGTGAACACTGAAGCTTTCTTT	CSAAVNTEAFF
few	TRBV20-1	TRBD1	TRBJ2-7	TGCAGTGCCCGGCGACAGGGGGCGACCGAGCAGTACTTC	CSARRQGATEQYF
few	TRBV6-1	-	TRBJ2-2	TGTGCCAGCAGCCGAACCGGGGCCCCATCCACCGGGGAGCTGTTTTTT	CASSRTGAPSTGELFF
-	TRBV7-9	-	TRBJ2-4	TGTGCCAGCAGCGGCCCCCGTCGGAACATTCAGTACTTC	CASSGPRRNIQYF
few	TRBV7-2	-	TRBJ2-5	TGTGCCAGCAGCCCGCTTCATCAAGAGACCCAGTACTTC	CASSPLHQETQYF
-	TRBV12-3/TRBV12-4	TRBD1	TRBJ1-2	TGTGCCAGCAGTTTTGTCCCGAGGGGGCTCTTTGGCTACACCTTC	CASSFVPRGLFGYTF
many	TRBV5-1	-	TRBJ2-5	TGTGCCAGCAGCTTAGGGCAAGAGACCCAGTACTTC	CASSLGQETQYF
few	TRBV20-1	TRBD1	TRBJ2-4	TGCAGTGCCCTAAGAGGACAGGGCCGGGGCGCTTTAGACATTCAGTACTTC	CSALRGQGRGALDIQYF
few	TRBV28	TRBD1	TRBJ2-2	TGTGCCAGCAGTTTATCAGGGGGCTCCGGGGAGCTGTTTTTT	CASSLSGGSGELFF
-	TRBV10-3	TRBD2	TRBJ2-3	TGTGCCATCAGTATCGGACTAGCAGGCACAGATACGCAGTATTTT	CAISIGLAGTDTQYF
many	TRBV4-3	TRBD1	TRBJ2-7	TGCGCCAGCGCCCGGGACAGGAACTACGAGCAGTACTTC	CASARDRNYEQYF
-	TRBV7-2	-	TRBJ2-3	TGTGCCAGCAGCACCGCGCTCCACACAGATACGCAGTATTTT	CASSTALHTDTQYF
few	TRBV20-1	TRBD1	TRBJ2-1	TGCAGTTCCGGGACAGTCTACAATGAGCAGTTCTTC	CSSGTVYNEQFF
few	TRBV5-1	-	TRBJ2-7	TGCGCCAGCAGCTTGGTGTCCGACCCTTCCTACGAGCAGTACTTC	CASSLVSDPSYEQYF
few	TRBV2	-	TRBJ2-7	TGTGCCAGCGACACCTGGGGTTACGACGAGCAGTACTTC	CASDTWGYDEQYF
-	TRBV7-9	-	TRBJ2-3	TGTGCCAGCAGCTCAAAATCAGGGTTGAGGACAGATACGCAGTATTTT	CASSSKSGLRTDTQYF
many	TRBV6-2/TRBV6-3	TRBD2	TRBJ2-1	TGTGCCAGCAGTTCCCGTGCGGGAGGCTACAATGAGCAGTTCTTC	CASSSRAGGYNEQFF
-	TRBV19	TRBD2	TRBJ2-5	TGTGCCAGTGTTGGACTAGCGGGAGGGGAGACCCAGTACTTC	CASVGLAGGETQYF
-	TRBV29-1	-	TRBJ1-1	TGCAGCGTAAATCGCGGCACTGAAGCTTTCTTT	CSVNRGTEAFF
-	TRBV7-2	-	TRBJ2-7	TGTGCCAGCAGCTTTTTCCGGACCTCCTACGAGCAGTACTTC	CASSFFRTSYEQYF
-	TRBV6-2/TRBV6-3	-	TRBJ1-1	TGTGCCAGCAGTTACAGTCTGATGGTAAACACTGAAGCTTTCTTT	CASSYSLMVNTEAFF
-	TRBV12-3/TRBV12-4	-	TRBJ2-3	TGTGCCAGCACTGGGAGGACGGGGGTCACAGATACGCAGTATTTT	CASTGRTGVTDTQYF
-	TRBV7-6	TRBD2	TRBJ2-5	TGTGCCAGCAGCTTAGGAGCGGGGGGAGAGACCCAGTACTTC	CASSLGAGGETQYF
many	TRBV3-1	-	TRBJ2-1	TGTGCCAGCAGCAACTCGGCGGGGATGCACAATGAGCAGTTCTTC	CASSNSAGMHNEQFF
-	TRBV20-1	-	TRBJ2-1	TGCAGTGCTAAAGGGGCGGGCAGCTCCTACAATGAGCAGTTCTTC	CSAKGAGSSYNEQFF
few	TRBV2	-	TRBJ2-1	TGTGCCAGCAACCGAGAAGGTAATGAGCAGTTCTTC	CASNREGNEQFF
-	TRBV4-2	TRBD1	TRBJ1-5	TGTGCCAGCAGCAACCGGGACAGTGGCAATCAGCCCCAGCATTTT	CASSNRDSGNQPQHF
-	TRBV6-1	-	TRBJ2-5	TGTGCCAGCAATCCTACAAGGGCTCTCAGGGAGACCCAGTACTTC	CASNPTRALRETQYF
-	TRBV27	TRBD1	TRBJ2-7	TGTGCCAGCAGTCCCACAAGGACAGGGGTTTCCTACGAGCAGTACTTC	CASSPTRTGVSYEQYF
-	TRBV20-1	TRBD2	TRBJ2-3	TGCAGTGCTAGAGCCGGGGGACTAGCGGGGGGGAGATCAGATACGCAGTATTTT	CSARAGGLAGGRSDTQYF
few	TRBV24-1	-	TRBJ2-5	TGTGCCACCAGTGAACCGACACCTCAAGAGACCCAGTACTTC	CATSEPTPQETQYF
many	TRBV5-1	TRBD2	TRBJ2-1	TGCGCCAGCAGCTTGGCTAGCGGGGGCCTGGTGAATGAGCAGTTCTTC	CASSLASGGLVNEQFF
-	TRBV9	-	TRBJ2-2	TGTGCCAGCAGCGTAGATCAGTGGGTCGGGGAGCTGTTTTTT	CASSVDQWVGELFF
once	TRBV3-1	TRBD2	TRBJ2-7	TGTGCCAGCAGTCGAACCCTACTAGCGGGAGAGTCCTGCGAGCAGTACTTC	CASSRTLLAGESCEQYF
-	TRBV28	TRBD2	TRBJ2-3	TGTGCCAGCGGTTTAGTTTTCGGGCGGGGGTCTGGCACAGATACGCAGTATTTT	CASGLVFGRGSGTDTQYF
-	TRBV11-2	-	TRBJ1-5	TGTGCCAGCAGCTTGGGGACAAGGAACAATCAGCCCCAGCATTTT	CASSLGTRNNQPQHF
few	TRBV2	-	TRBJ2-2	TGTGCCAGCAGTGAAAAGTCGACTAGGAACACCGGGGAGCTGTTTTTT	CASSEKSTRNTGELFF
few	TRBV9	TRBD2	TRBJ2-3	TGTGCCAGCAGCGCCGAAGGGACTAGCGTCGTGAATACGCAGTATTTT	CASSAEGTSVVNTQYF
few	TRBV9	TRBD1	TRBJ1-1	TGTGCCAGCAGCGTAGCAGGACAGGGCACTGAAGCTTTCTTT	CASSVAGQGTEAFF
-	TRBV7-2	-	TRBJ2-7	TGTGCCAGCAGCGAAAGACAGAGCTACGAGCAGTACTTC	CASSERQSYEQYF
few	TRBV6-4	-	TRBJ1-1	TGTGCCAGCAGTGTGGGGAAGAACACTGAAGCTTTCTTT	CASSVGKNTEAFF
few	TRBV12-3/TRBV12-4	-	TRBJ1-3	TGTGCCAGCAGCCCGGGACGGAGCTCTGGAAACACCATATATTTT	CASSPGRSSGNTIYF
few	TRBV29-1	TRBD2	TRBJ2-1	TGCAGCGTTCGGACTAGCGGGAAAAGCTCCTACAATGAGCAGTTCTTC	CSVRTSGKSSYNEQFF
few	TRBV5-6	-	TRBJ2-3	TGTGCCAGCAGCTTGTTGGGCAGGGTAACAGATACGCAGTATTTT	CASSLLGRVTDTQYF
few	TRBV3-1	TRBD2	TRBJ2-3	TGTGCCAGCAGCCAAGGAGCGGGACCCCCCGATACGCAGTATTTT	CASSQGAGPPDTQYF
-	TRBV11-1	TRBD2	TRBJ2-5	TGTGCCAGCAGCCTTACCCCCTCACTAGCGGCTATACAAGAGACCCAGTACTTC	CASSLTPSLAAIQETQYF
-	TRBV6-1	-	TRBJ2-5	TGTGCCAGCCGATGGAGGTCAGCCCAAGAGACCCAGTACTTC	CASRWRSAQETQYF
few	TRBV28	-	TRBJ1-4	TGTGCCAGCAGGCAACAGGGCACTAATGAAAAACTGTTTTTT	CASRQQGTNEKLFF
few	TRBV28	TRBD2	TRBJ2-1	TGTGCCAGCAGTTCATCCCTAGCGGGCCCTTACAATGAGCAGTTCTTC	CASSSSLAGPYNEQFF
-	TRBV5-1	-	TRBJ2-1	TGCGCCAGCAGCTTGCCCTCTACAGGGTACAATGAGCAGTTCTTC	CASSLPSTGYNEQFF